These 26 T cell receptor beta chains were sequenced from one sample in a study of vaccination and CD4 T cells after COVID-19. No antigen has been identified for these receptors. Treatment indicated: roughly 10-day PBMC culture with coronavirus spike peptide pools or control peptides (ViraFEST assay). The Oncomine TCR Beta short-read assay was what sequenced the DNA obtained from cultured CD4+ T cells. TCRdb used MiXCR to reprocess the PCR reads, holding one entry per CDR3 protein. The table has some 20,000 distinct CDR3 sequences, around 29% seen once. Sequenced material: cultured CD4+ T cells from blood. The receptors come from a human donor with COVID-19.

The chain is built from TRBV21-1 and TRBJ1-1; no check of the table's D call, TRBD1, against the DNA was made. TRBV21-1 corresponds to a pseudogene. The CDR3 covers 16 residues. The CDR3 coding sequence is TGTGCCAGCAGCGCAGCTCGACAGCCGTCGTTCACTGAAGCTTTCTTT. It codes for CASSAARQPSFTEAFF.

This clonotype ranks as medium-sized. The chain recombines TRBV7-2 with TRBJ1-2; D possibly corresponds to TRBD1 (6 bases). The germline gives CDR1 SGHTA, CDR2 FQGNSA. This CDR3 spans 13 amino acids. V was cut by 2 bases and J by 7 bases, with 11 bases left in between. The DNA for the CDR3 is TGTGCCAGCAGCTTATCAGGGGTTGGTGGCTACACCTTC. Translating it yields CASSLSGVGGYTF.

CDR3 in amino acids: CASSLSARTGNTIYF. For the CDR3, the DNA is TGTGCCAGCAGTTTGTCGGCACGAACTGGAAACACCATATATTTT. The chain recombines TRBV12-3 or TRBV12-4 with TRBJ1-3; no clear D. V was pared by 3 bases and J by 2 bases, with 11 bases between. The CDR3 loop spans 15 amino acids.

This clonotype was counted a few times. This sequence joins TRBV6-1 and TRBJ2-6, with 8 bases aligning to TRBD1. The CDR3 runs to 16 residues. Germline V gene lookup returns CDR1 MNHNS and CDR2 SASEGT. V shed 4 bases, J shed 3 bases, and the junction held 5 bases outside the gene matches. Written as DNA, the CDR3 is TGTGCCAGCAGTGCCCAGGGGGCGCGTGGGGCCAACGTCCTGACTTTC. It yields the protein CASSAQGARGANVLTF.

The sample holds a few counts of this clonotype. The rearrangement uses TRBV30 and TRBJ2-3; 7 bases map to TRBD2. CDR1 is GTSNPN, CDR2 SVGIG, per germline (reference sequence). This CDR3 spans 13 amino acids. The V and J ends lost 4 bases and 2 bases, in that order; junction bases with no gene match: 3. The CDR3 here is CAWISGFTDTQYF. In DNA, the CDR3 is TGTGCCTGGATTAGCGGGTTCACAGATACGCAGTATTTT.

This clonotype was counted only a few times. The J gene is TRBJ2-2, the V gene TRBV19; D assignment may be TRBD1 or TRBD2 (6 bases each). Per the germline V gene, CDR1 is LNHDA and CDR2 is SQIVND (reference sequence). The V end lost 2 bases, the J end lost 7 bases, and 11 bases lay between the germline ends. This CDR3 is built from 14 residues. CDR3 loop: CASSIRRGGGELFF. The CDR3 coding sequence is TGTGCCAGTAGTATACGCAGGGGAGGCGGGGAGCTGTTTTTT.

This clonotype was picked up one time. This chain connects TRBV19 to TRBJ2-7, with D possibly TRBD2 on 6 matching bases. With 4 bases removed from V and 7 bases from J, the gap between germline ends came to 11 bases. The CDR3 loop spans 12 amino acids. CDR1 LNHDA and CDR2 SQIVND come from the germline V gene (reference sequence). The CDR3 sequence is CASSSRDFEQYF. The DNA of the CDR3 is TGTGCCAGTAGTAGCCGGGACTTTGAGCAGTACTTC.

This clonotype occurred a few times. The chain couples TRBV10-3 to TRBJ2-3; the match to TRBD1 covers 7 bases. Germline CDR1 ENHRY, CDR2 SYGVKD. J lost 2 bases, V lost 4 bases, and 6 bases had no gene match. The CDR3 sequence is 15 residues long. As DNA, the CDR3 is TGTGCCATCAGTGGCAAGACAGGGTTCACAGATACGCAGTATTTT. It translates to CAISGKTGFTDTQYF.

This clonotype was recorded a few times. V gene TRBV7-6 combines with J gene TRBJ2-1; D may be TRBD2 (6 bases). Trimming cost V 1 base and J 6 bases, with 10 bases left between them. This CDR3 comprises 14 residues. Per the germline V gene, CDR1 is SGHVS and CDR2 is FNYEAQ. The CDR3 DNA is TGTGCCAGCAGCTTAGGAGTGGGGGGCAATGAGCAGTTCTTC. This translates into CASSLGVGGNEQFF. The whole variable domain, remainder taken from reference TRBV7-6 and TRBJ2-1, is GAGVSQSPRYKVTKRGQDVALRCDPISGHVSLYWYRQALGQGPEFLTYFNYEAQQDKSGLPNDRFSAERPEGSISTLTIQRTEQRDSAMYRCASSLGVGGNEQFFGPGTRLTVL.

The rearrangement links TRBV5-1 to TRBJ2-3, with 10 bases fitting TRBD2. The trim removed 5 bases at V and 5 bases at J, leaving 14 bases unmatched. Germline assignment: CDR1 SGHRS and CDR2 YFSETQ. The CDR3 totals 17 residues. In DNA form, the CDR3 reads TGCGCCAGCAGTCGGGGATTAGCGGGGGGCCGAGGAGATACGCAGTATTTT. Residues: CASSRGLAGGRGDTQYF.

Only a few counts were recorded for this clonotype. The chain employs TRBV7-9 and TRBJ1-1; D uncertain. Trimming removed 5 bases from V and 11 bases from J, with 18 bases in between. Per the germline V gene, CDR1 is SEHNR and CDR2 is FQNEAQ (reference sequence). The CDR3 has 13 amino acids. This CDR3 reads CASSPDVGSSAFF. CDR3 nucleotides: TGTGCCAGCAGCCCCGACGTGGGGTCGTCGGCTTTCTTT.

The chain recombines TRBV19 with TRBJ1-2, with D unresolved. Germline-derived CDR1 and CDR2 are LNHDA and SQIVND (reference sequence). V lost 4 bases and J 0 bases, leaving 6 bases between the germline ends. The CDR3 spans 13 residues. Here the CDR3 DNA reads TGTGCCAGTAGTAGCCAGACTAACTATGGCTACACCTTC. Encoded protein: CASSSQTNYGYTF.

This clonotype appeared a few times. V gene TRBV20-1 combines with J gene TRBJ2-6; tentative D call: TRBD2 (6 bases). Germline V gene data show CDR1 as DFQATT and CDR2 as SNEGSKA (reference sequence). The CDR3 has 15 amino acids. V was clipped by 5 bases and J by 0 bases, with 11 bases between them. The CDR3 sequence is CSAPGGTSGANVLTF. The CDR3 DNA is TGCAGTGCTCCTGGGGGGACCTCTGGGGCCAACGTCCTGACTTTC.

The rearrangement uses TRBV6-1 and TRBJ2-2; 11 bases map to TRBD2. Trimming at V came to 6 bases and at J to 5 bases, leaving 5 bases not matched to a gene. The CDR3 loop spans 15 amino acids. Per germline, CDR1 MNHNS and CDR2 SASEGT. The CDR3 DNA reads as TGTGCCAGCAGAACCACTAGCGGGGGTACCGGGGAGCTGTTTTTT. It specifies CASRTTSGGTGELFF.

The J gene is TRBJ2-5, the V gene TRBV6-1, with D possibly TRBD2 on 5 matching bases. Germline CDR1 is MNHNS and CDR2 is SASEGT. V was pared by 1 base and J by 1 base, with 7 bases between. This CDR3 comprises 14 residues. The CDR3: CASSEGTFQETQYF. The CDR3 nucleotides are TGTGCCAGCAGTGAAGGGACTTTCCAAGAGACCCAGTACTTC.

The V call is TRBV20-1, the J call TRBJ2-1, with unresolved D. Germline CDR1 DFQATT, CDR2 SNEGSKA (reference sequence). This CDR3 is built from 15 residues. Trimming removed 1 base from V and 0 bases from J, with 10 bases in between. The CDR3 loop is CSARGASSSYNEQFF. CDR3 DNA: TGCAGTGCTAGAGGGGCGTCGAGCTCCTACAATGAGCAGTTCTTC.

The rearrangement uses TRBV6-2 or TRBV6-3 and TRBJ2-4; 12 bases are shared with TRBD2. The CDR3 spans 18 residues. Germline values: CDR1 MNHEY, CDR2 SVGEGT. The V gene end was trimmed by 6 bases and the J gene end by 0 bases; junction bases not matched to a gene: 9. CDR3 protein: CASSSTSGGRRAKNIQYF. The CDR3 nucleotides read TGTGCCAGCAGCTCGACTAGCGGGGGACGCAGAGCCAAAAACATTCAGTACTTC.

This chain uses TRBV5-1 with TRBJ2-7, with D possibly being TRBD1 (6 bases). Per the germline V gene, CDR1 is SGHRS and CDR2 is YFSETQ. The CDR3 covers 15 residues. V dropped 0 bases and J dropped 4 bases, with 14 bases sitting between them. CDR3 nucleotide sequence: TGCGCCAGCAGCTTGGCTCTGGGCAGGGGATACGAGCAGTACTTC. This sequence encodes CASSLALGRGYEQYF.

The chain combines TRBV20-1 with TRBJ2-5, with D hard to call. The germline CDR1 and CDR2 sequences are DFQATT and SNEGSKA (reference sequence). Trimming removed 0 bases from V and 8 bases from J, with 13 bases in between. This CDR3 region has 13 residues. For the CDR3, the DNA is TGCAGTGCTAGAGAGTCGGGTATATATACCCAGTACTTC. Translating gives CSARESGIYTQYF.

A few counts support this clonotype. This sequence joins TRBV5-1 and TRBJ2-2; weak D call: TRBD2 (5 bases). The V and J ends lost 2 bases and 5 bases respectively, with 13 bases between them. This CDR3 has 15 amino acids. Germline CDR1 reads SGHRS; CDR2 reads YFSETQ. The CDR3 is CASSLAVDSTGELFF. In DNA form, the CDR3 reads TGCGCCAGCAGCTTAGCGGTGGATTCTACCGGGGAGCTGTTTTTT.

This chain joins TRBV19 and TRBJ1-6; 7 nucleotides agree with TRBD1. The CDR3 runs 13 residues. Germline CDR1 reads LNHDA; CDR2 reads SQIVND (reference sequence). Trimming at V came to 8 bases and at J to 8 bases, leaving 6 bases not matched to a gene. The CDR3, as DNA: TGTGCCAGTGGCAGGGGGTTCGATTCACCCCTCCACTTT. This sequence encodes CASGRGFDSPLHF.

To note about this clonotype: Germline is not matched at one junction end, which may reflect a read error. V is TRBV6-4 and J is TRBJ2-3, with 9 bases identical to TRBD2. Germline lookup yields CDR1 MRHNA and CDR2 SNTAGT. This CDR3 contains 16 residues. CDR3 sequence (DNA): TGTGCCAGCAGTGTGTCGTTTAGCGGGAGCAGAGATACGCAGTATTTT. Translated: CASSVSFSGSRDTQYF.

The chain uses TRBV6-1 and TRBJ2-7; TRBD1 might be the D (6 bases). There are 14 residues in the CDR3. V was clipped by 4 bases and J by 2 bases, with 12 bases between them. From germline, CDR1 is MNHNS and CDR2 SASEGT. The CDR3 DNA reads as TGTGCCAGCAGTGTGTCAGGGACAACCTACGAGCAGTACTTC. Its protein is CASSVSGTTYEQYF.

The rearrangement uses TRBV18 and TRBJ2-3; D is possibly TRBD2 (5 bases). V lost 3 bases to trimming and J lost 11 bases, with 18 bases between them. The CDR3 sequence is 14 residues long. CDR1 is KGHSH and CDR2 is LQKENI in the germline V gene. CDR3 protein: CASSPTSLGVEQYF. As DNA, the CDR3 is TGTGCCAGCTCACCGACCTCTCTGGGAGTCGAGCAGTATTTT.

As regards this clonotype: Compared with germline, one end of the junction differs, possibly owing to a read error. The chain uses TRBV20-1 and TRBJ1-5; no clear D gene. CDR1 and CDR2 (germline): DFQATT, SNEGSKA (reference sequence). This CDR3 contains 15 residues. The CDR3 DNA reads as TGCAGTGCTAGAGATATTGTAACAGTCCGTCAGGCCCAGCATTTT. Translating gives CSARDIVTVRQAQHF.

This clonotype was counted a few times. CDR3 region: CASSDLGDSQETQYF. For the CDR3, the DNA is TGTGCCAGCAGTGATCTGGGGGACTCCCAAGAGACCCAGTACTTC. The chain carries TRBV6-1 and TRBJ2-5; D is perhaps TRBD2 (6 bases). Trimming cost V 3 bases and J 1 base, with 12 bases left between them. Germline V CDR1 and CDR2: MNHNS, SASEGT. CDR3 length: 15 residues.